This T cell receptor beta chain is drawn from a study of T cell repertoires in aging, cancer and after chemotherapy (dated by TCRdb to about 2019). In terms of the full investigation: The donors fell into six age groups ranging from 30 or younger to 70 or older, and each group had at least three individuals. TCR repertoires from healthy donor controls were recorded over periods of several months to years and showed clear clonal overlap between repeated samplings. The full dataset contained 7 million to 9.5 million TCR reads. Alongside fewer than 100 healthy donors serving as a reference group, the cohort included 200 to 250 cancer patients, of whom about 93 had hematological cancers and fewer than 140 had solid cancers. Peripheral blood TCR beta repertoires from healthy donors and cancer patients were profiled to examine immunoaging and T cell reconstitution after chemotherapy.

The germline V gene sets CDR1 to SGHDT and CDR2 to YYEEEE. Including the terminal cysteine and phenylalanine, the CDR3 comprises 14 residues. Only the CDR3 portion is preserved as DNA: 42 bases, with reading frame beginning at the first base. V is clipped by 1 base and J by 6 bases, and the sequence between their germline boundaries is 14 bases long. Genomic DNA extracted from peripheral blood, rather than sorted cells or RNA, was used as the source for amplification of TCR beta rearrangements. Multiplex touch-down PCR with a mixed TRB-A/B primer pool was used to amplify rearranged TRB sequences covering the V, D and J segments. Illumina adapters and sample indices were attached to the amplicons in two consecutive PCR reactions using Phusion HS II polymerase. Amplicons were gel-purified with the NucleoSpin Gel and PCR Clean-up kit, then checked with Qubit and an Agilent 2100 Bioanalyzer. Libraries were sequenced on an Illumina MiSeq using 600-cycle, single-indexed, paired-end runs. In the paper's pipeline: Processing of the TRB sequences was carried out with MiXCR versions 2.12 and 3.0.5. A clone was defined as each unique CDR3 nucleotide sequence, and only productive sequences supported by at least two reads were kept. Repertoire metrics included Shannon diversity, evenness, clonality (one minus evenness), and alpha-parameterized diversity profiles from alpha 0 to 5. The IGoR algorithm was used to calculate generation probabilities for clones in the paired samples taken before and after chemotherapy. TCRdb trimmed the raw reads at Q25, called clones with MiXCR and kept productive beta chains. Identical CDR3 protein sequences are pooled into one entry, listed with their most common genes and DNA. V and J calls and clone size were set by TCRdb, not the authors. This sample has 9,500 to 12,000 distinct CDR3 sequences in its table, and under 40% of those were observed once. The ten largest clones add up to 6.5% to 9% of the sample.

Broad study findings and their caveats: Untreated patients with hematological or solid cancers showed significantly lower blood TCR diversity and higher clonality than age-matched healthy donors. In both cancer cohorts, median generation probability rose over the chemotherapy interval, which suggests that the repertoire was reconstituted through rebound thymic output. According to the authors, the repertoire data do not allow conclusions to be drawn about immunological memory after chemotherapy. In healthy donors, the drop in TCR diversity with age came mainly from a loss of richness, whereas in cancer patients a loss of evenness also played a part.

About this clonotype itself: This clone's antigen is unknown. No quality values exist for individual bases; no much larger clone is one base distant.

Sequencing used blood. The rearranged chain carries TRBV5-6 and TRBJ2-7; D gene: possibly TRBD1, on 5 matching bases. The TCR sequence derives from a human donor in good health. The CDR3 is CASSLFLGDPEQYF. The nucleotide sequence reads as follows: TGTGCCAGCAGCTTGTTCTTAGGGGATCCCGAGCAGTACTTC.